This is a list of T cell receptor beta chains from one sample in a study of control samples from healthy donors and cancer patients. Using immunoSEQ multiplex PCR, the repertoire was profiled, and TCRdb retains in-frame clones only, with some absent. The top ten clones hold around 2% of a sample with roughly 170,000 clones, approximately 91% of them seen once. Material for sequencing was blood. The source is a middle-aged woman in good health. The CDR3 runs from the conserved cysteine through the conserved F or W. The D gene is left open where the match is weak. Where a row states a size, it is once, few, many or the class of an expanded clone; other rows omit it.

>.|TRBJ2-5|TRBV7-3|TRBD1
TGTGCCAGCAGCTCCACCGGGACAGGGGGCGGCGAGACCCAGTACTTC
CASSSTGTGGGETQYF
>.|TRBJ2-1|TRBV6-5|.
TGTGCCAGCAGCGAGGTCATTTACAATGAGCAGTTCTTC
CASSEVIYNEQFF
>.|TRBJ2-5|TRBV15|.
TGTGCCACCAGCTCCATCGGGGAAGAGACCCAGTACTTC
CATSSIGEETQYF
>.|TRBJ2-5|TRBV29-1|.
TGCAGCGTTGACAGGGACCCGGGGGAGACCCAGTACTTC
CSVDRDPGETQYF
>.|TRBJ1-3|TRBV6-2/TRBV6-3|TRBD1
TGTGCCAGCGGCCCGACAGGGAACTCTGGAAACACCATATATTTT
CASGPTGNSGNTIYF
>.|TRBJ2-5|TRBV5-8|.
TGTGCCAGCAGCTTGGTGACAGTTCAAGAGACCCAGTACTTC
CASSLVTVQETQYF
>.|TRBJ2-5|TRBV7-9|TRBD2
TGTGCCAGCAGCTTAGGGCGGGAGTCGGGGGAGACCCAGTACTTC
CASSLGRESGETQYF
>.|TRBJ1-1|TRBV7-9|.
TGTGCCAGCAGCTTAGGATCCGGGAGGGAAGCTTTCTTT
CASSLGSGREAFF
>.|TRBJ1-3|TRBV7-9|.
TGTGCCAGCAGCCCCACGACGCCCGGTGGAAACACCATATATTTT
CASSPTTPGGNTIYF
>.|TRBJ2-1|TRBV4-1|.
TGCGCCAGCAGCCAAGTCTCAGGGAGTGCCTACAATGAGCAGTTCTTC
CASSQVSGSAYNEQFF
>.|TRBJ1-2|TRBV6-5|.
TGTGCCAGCAGTTACTCGTCAGGGGTCAATGGCTACACCTTC
CASSYSSGVNGYTF
>.|TRBJ1-6|TRBV5-6|.
TGTGCCAGCAGCATCCAGTCGAGCTCCTATAATTCACCCCTCCACTTT
CASSIQSSSYNSPLHF
>.|TRBJ2-7|TRBV5-1|TRBD1
TGCGCCAGCAGCACCTCGACAGGGAGCTCCTACGAGCAGTACTTC
CASSTSTGSSYEQYF
>.|TRBJ1-4|TRBV6-5|.
TGTGCCAGCACCCCCCGGGGATTTAATGAAAAACTGTTTTTT
CASTPRGFNEKLFF
>.|TRBJ1-2|TRBV4-1|.
TGCGCCAGCAGCCAAGGAGGGGGACGGTTTCTTTATGGCTACACCTTC
CASSQGGGRFLYGYTF
>.|TRBJ2-5|TRBV3-1/TRBV3-2|TRBD2
TGTGCCAGCAGCCAAATTAGCGGGGTCCGTGAGACCCAGTACTTC
CASSQISGVRETQYF
>.|TRBJ2-7|TRBV10-3|TRBD2
TGTGCCATCAGTGAGGCGACTAGCGGGGCCTACGAGCAGTACTTC
CAISEATSGAYEQYF
>once|TRBJ2-7|TRBV7-6|.
TGTGCCAGCAGCTCTCTCCCGGGGGGCGGGTACGAGCAGTACTTC
CASSSLPGGGYEQYF